These 16 T cell receptor beta chains came from one sample sequenced in a study of response to subunit inactivated influenza vaccine. TCRdb redid the calling of the RT-PCR reads with MiXCR, one entry per CDR3 protein. The data show a few hundred thousand distinct CDR3 sequences, 14% seen once. This specimen was PBMCs from blood, taken roughly 12 days after vaccination. These receptors came from a man aged 45-60 years who received an inactivated influenza vaccine.

The chain has TRBV6-1 and TRBJ1-5; no clear D. The V end was cut by 3 bases, the J end by 2 bases, with 11 bases between. Looked up from germline, CDR1 is MNHNS and CDR2 is SASEGT. This CDR3 contains 15 residues. Written as DNA, the CDR3 is TGTGCCAGCAGTGAGGCACTTACAGGCAATCAGCCCCAGCATTTT. This sequence encodes CASSEALTGNQPQHF.

V and J are TRBV20-1 and TRBJ2-7; 10 bases fit TRBD1. CDR1 DFQATT and CDR2 SNEGSKA come from the germline V gene (reference sequence). Trimming cost V 5 bases and J 3 bases; bases outside gene matches: 7. This CDR3 has 14 residues. CDR3 DNA sequence: TGCAGTGCTGGGGACAGGGGTTATGGCTACGAGCAGTACTTC. Translation: CSAGDRGYGYEQYF.

The chain carries TRBV20-1 and TRBJ2-3; TRBD1 aligns across 11 bases. Germline V gene data show CDR1 as DFQATT and CDR2 as SNEGSKA (reference sequence). CDR3 length: 12 amino acids. DNA for the CDR3: TGCCGGGGGACAGGGGGACCAGATACGCAGTATTTT. It codes for CRGTGGPDTQYF.

This clonotype came up a few times. The chain carries TRBV5-1 and TRBJ2-2; D ambiguous. V lost 0 bases to trimming and J lost 5 bases, with 8 bases between them. The CDR3 loop spans 14 amino acids. Germline CDR1 and CDR2: SGHRS and YFSETQ. DNA of the CDR3: TGCGCCAGCAGCTTGGGACACCAAACCGGGGAGCTGTTTTTT. It encodes CASSLGHQTGELFF.

This clonotype was observed many times. The chain recombines TRBV7-9 with TRBJ1-6; tentatively, D is TRBD1 (6 bases). CDR3 length: 13 residues. Deletions cut 6 bases from V and 7 bases from J, with 10 bases between. Germline V lookup: CDR1 SEHNR, CDR2 FQNEAQ (reference sequence). CDR3 residues: CASRATGNSPLHF. The CDR3 nucleotides read TGTGCCAGCAGGGCAACAGGGAATTCACCCCTCCACTTT.

This clonotype has at least ten counts. This chain uses TRBV18 with TRBJ2-7, with D perhaps TRBD2 (5 bases). V was clipped by 1 base and J by 5 bases, with 9 bases between them. There are 13 residues in the CDR3. The V gene's germline CDR1 is KGHSH and CDR2 LQKENI. The chain's CDR3 is CASSPQDGNEQYF. CDR3 nucleotides: TGTGCCAGCTCACCACAGGACGGGAACGAGCAGTACTTC.

The J gene is TRBJ2-3, the V gene TRBV18; 9 nucleotides align to TRBD2. J gave up 3 bases and V 3 bases, and 16 bases lay outside the gene matches. Germline V gene data show CDR1 as KGHSH and CDR2 as LQKENI. The CDR3 length is 19 residues. This chain's CDR3 is CASSPVTSGHGAETDTQYF. The CDR3 DNA follows: TGTGCCAGCTCACCTGTGACTAGCGGACATGGGGCCGAGACAGATACGCAGTATTTT. Variable domain in full (rest from reference TRBV18 and TRBJ2-3): NAGVMQNPRHLVRRRGQEARLRCSPMKGHSHVYWYRQLPEEGLKFMVYLQKENIIDESGMPKERFSAEFPKEGPSILRIQQVVRGDSAAYFCASSPVTSGHGAETDTQYFGPGTRLTVL.

The V gene is TRBV12-3 or TRBV12-4, the J gene TRBJ1-6; D is ambiguous. The CDR3 sequence is 14 residues long. V was cut by 5 bases and J by 10 bases, with 15 bases left in between. Here the CDR3 reads CASSRRDYGSPLHF. CDR3 DNA sequence: TGTGCCAGCAGTCGCCGGGATTATGGCTCACCCCTCCACTTT.

This clonotype was picked up many times. The chain links TRBV7-2 to TRBJ2-7, with D perhaps matching TRBD1 (6 bases). V was pared by 4 bases and J by 6 bases, with 10 bases between. Germline assignment: CDR1 SGHTA and CDR2 FQGNSA. The CDR3 is made up of 12 amino acids. For the CDR3, the DNA is TGTGCCAGCAGCTCCAACAGGGTCGAGCAGTACTTC. Protein product: CASSSNRVEQYF.

The CDR3: CSASWTSGAYEQYF. The CDR3 DNA sequence: TGCAGTGCTAGTTGGACTAGCGGAGCCTACGAGCAGTACTTC. The V call is TRBV20-1, the J call TRBJ2-7; 10 nucleotides match TRBD2. The ends lost 3 bases at V and 2 bases at J; junction bases unmatched: 4. This CDR3 contains 14 residues. Germline CDR1 is DFQATT and CDR2 is SNEGSKA (reference sequence).

This clonotype was seen more than once but under ten times. The V call is TRBV12-3 or TRBV12-4, the J call TRBJ2-1; 7 nucleotides line up with TRBD2. The CDR3 length is 14 residues. J gave up 7 bases and V 3 bases, and 6 bases lay outside the gene matches. In DNA form, the CDR3 reads TGTGCCAGCAGTTTTACGATCGGGGGGAATGAGCAGTTCTTC. Its protein is CASSFTIGGNEQFF.

The rearrangement uses TRBV29-1 and TRBJ1-1; 8 nucleotides align to TRBD1. From germline, CDR1 is SQVTM and CDR2 ANQGSEA. There are 13 residues in the CDR3. V shed 6 bases, J shed 11 bases, and the junction held 14 bases outside the gene matches. CDR3 coding DNA: TGCAGCGTCCTGCGGACAGGGAGCCTTGGGGCTTTCTTT. It specifies CSVLRTGSLGAFF.

The V call is TRBV7-9, the J call TRBJ1-5; D remains unclear. The CDR3 is made up of 15 amino acids. CDR1 is SEHNR and CDR2 is FQNEAQ in the germline V gene (reference sequence). Between the trimmed V and J ends, which lost 1 base and 3 bases, there was a span of 10 bases. CDR3 in amino acids: CASSLGTVYNQPQHF. In DNA form, the CDR3 reads TGTGCCAGCAGCTTAGGGACGGTTTACAATCAGCCCCAGCATTTT.

V gene TRBV6-2 or TRBV6-3 combines with J gene TRBJ2-5; no firm D call. The CDR3 has 14 residues. The V and J ends lost 4 bases and 5 bases respectively, with 14 bases between them. Germline CDR1 reads MNHEY; CDR2 reads SVGEGT. CDR3 in amino acids: CASSLTLSRETQYF. The CDR3 nucleotides are TGTGCCAGCAGTTTGACTCTGTCTAGGGAGACCCAGTACTTC.

This clonotype was seen only a few times. The chain recombines TRBV7-2 with TRBJ2-1, with 7 bases lining up with TRBD1. J gave up 14 bases and V 7 bases, and 14 bases lay outside the gene matches. Germline-derived CDR1 and CDR2 are SGHTA and FQGNSA. CDR3 length: 13 amino acids. Here the CDR3 reads CASTLKGATGEFF. Written as DNA, the CDR3 is TGTGCCAGCACCCTAAAGGGGGCAACCGGGGAGTTCTTC.

This clonotype was counted between two and nine times. The chain uses TRBV10-3 and TRBJ2-1; D call uncertain. The germline V gene encodes CDR1 ENHRY and CDR2 SYGVKD. The CDR3 covers 10 residues. Trimming took 10 bases from V and 6 from J, leaving 7 bases between them. The CDR3 sequence is CATQSNEQFF. CDR3 DNA sequence: TGTGCCACCCAAAGCAATGAGCAGTTCTTC.